This note documents a single T cell receptor beta chain sequence. Its specific antigen is unknown. Base qualities are missing; no much larger clone stands one base away. The germline V gene yields SGHRS for CDR1 and YFSETQ for CDR2. The germline V and J ends show losses of 9 bases and 6 bases respectively, and no gene match explains 7 bases of the junction. The CDR3 sequence holds 14 residues, the cysteine and phenylalanine included. CDR3 DNA is the only sequence kept; it has 42 bases, read in frame from the first base. These reads were obtained on an Illumina NovaSeq 6000. Using 5'RACE with constant-segment primers, TCRalpha and TCRbeta cDNA libraries were constructed, with sample barcodes and unique molecular identifiers added in the process. RNA was extracted from every sample with Trizol reagent. The libraries were amplified in two PCR steps, and the second step added a second sample barcode and Illumina TruSeq adapters. Libraries were sequenced on an Illumina NovaSeq with 2 x 150 bp paired-end reads. In the original analysis: Reads were demultiplexed and collapsed into UMI-guided consensus sequences with migec v1.2.7. Using mixcr v2.1.11, the UMI consensuses were aligned to TRA and TRB V and J templates and assembled into clonotypes. Expanded or contracted clonotypes were those called significant by both edgeR and NoisET, with noise models trained on biological replicates. For edgeR calls, a false discovery rate-adjusted p below 0.01 and a log2 fold-change threshold of 1 were applied. As an exploratory analysis of dynamics, max-normalized trajectories of the 1000 most abundant clonotypes were examined with PCA combined with hierarchical clustering. Separately sequenced CD4+ and CD8+ repertoires were used to assign the CD4 or CD8 phenotype of responding clones. TCRdb's own reprocessing of the public reads used fastp at Q25 and MiXCR and kept productive beta chains. One record per CDR3 amino acid sequence lists the most common genes and DNA. TCRdb, not the authors, supplied the V and J calls. Recorded for this sample are more than 300,000 distinct CDR3 sequences; around a fifth of them occurred a single time. The leading ten clones occupy 21% of the sample.

The data belong to a study of T-cell memory formation after mild COVID-19 (dated by TCRdb to the early 2020s). For context, the study as a whole: TCR sequence clusters from the two donors were largely donor specific. In a couple of donors, T-cell clones that expanded and contracted after mild COVID-19 were followed by sequencing TCRalpha and TCRbeta repertoires longitudinally. Two young, previously healthy adult volunteers, one female and one male, were included in the cohort. What the study reported, not specific to this receptor: Contracting CD4+ clones were found mainly in CM and EM memory subsets, while CD8+ clones were enriched in EMRA. Only a couple of mild cases were covered by the study, and larger cohorts that include severe cases with pre-infection samples were considered necessary. Some responding clones were found in pre-infection memory, which suggests that pre-existing cross-reactive memory T cells took part in the SARS-CoV-2 response. Clones that contracted from day 15 to 85 showed balanced CD4/CD8 phenotypes, whereas a second wave of clones that expanded from day 15 to 37 leaned towards CD4+. SARS-CoV-2 specificity was not confirmed for the second-wave clones peaking on day 37.

Ficoll-Paque density gradient centrifugation was used to isolate PBMCs. Here the chain combines TRBV5-1 and TRBJ2-3, with TRBD2 matching 13 junction bases. This clonotype was obtained from a young man who had mild COVID-19 (a few samples of this study predate the infection). The sample titles of this study are shuffled in the database, so cell type and time point are left out; the donor was told from shared clones. The sequencing sample was made of PBMCs or a T cell subset sorted from them (not recorded which). In nucleotide form, the sequence is TGCGCCACCCAAACTAGCGGGGGGGCGGATACGCAGTATTTT. Its protein product is CATQTSGGADTQYF.